The 15 T cell receptor beta chains below all came from one sample that was sequenced in a study of pediatric ulcerative colitis. Rectal tissue came from one to two pinch biopsies taken at colonoscopy. Clones were read by immunoSEQ multiplex PCR, and TCRdb kept only the in-frame ones, dropping some. The table lists about 40,000 clones, 60% to 75% of them singletons, with around 7.8% in the top ten. Sequencing was carried out using gut tissue. These receptors were obtained from a boy aged 5-17 years with severe ulcerative colitis.

The J gene is TRBJ2-2, the V gene TRBV10-3; D might be TRBD1 or TRBD2, each matching 5 bases. Germline values: CDR1 ENHRY, CDR2 SYGVKD. With 3 bases removed from V and 7 bases from J, the gap between germline ends came to 9 bases. CDR3 length: 13 amino acids. This CDR3 reads CAISDGGFGELFF. The CDR3 DNA reads TGTGCCATCAGTGATGGGGGTTTCGGGGAGCTGTTTTTT.

The table lists this clone with a few counts. The chain carries TRBV6-5 and TRBJ1-5; D is ambiguous. Germline V CDR1 and CDR2: MNHEY, SVGAGI. V was shortened by 8 bases and J by 6 bases, with 5 bases between the two germline ends. The CDR3 length is 10 residues. CDR3 sequence: CASGSQPQHF. The CDR3 DNA sequence: TGTGCCAGCGGTAGTCAGCCCCAGCATTTT.

This clone was counted between two and nine times. The chain uses TRBV7-3 and TRBJ1-2; TRBD1 matches 12 bases. J was trimmed by 4 bases and V by 5 bases; bases with no gene match: 5. CDR3 size: 15 residues. Germline values: CDR1 SGHTA, CDR2 FQGTGA. As DNA, the CDR3 is TGTGCCAGCAGCGCAACGGGACAGGGGGCCTATGGCTACACCTTC. Its translation: CASSATGQGAYGYTF.

This clone is a singleton in its sample. This chain links TRBV7-9 with TRBJ2-2; the D is unclear. This CDR3 is 15 amino acids long. Trimming left V 0 bases short and J 8 bases short, with 13 bases between. CDR1 is SEHNR, CDR2 FQNEAQ, per germline (reference sequence). Here the CDR3 reads CASSLALTTAGELFF. CDR3 nucleotide sequence: TGTGCCAGCAGCTTAGCGTTAACGACGGCGGGGGAGCTGTTTTTT.

The chain joins TRBV5-1 to TRBJ2-3; a possible D gene is TRBD2 (6 bases). V was shortened by 0 bases and J by 2 bases, with 13 bases between the two germline ends. Looked up from germline, CDR1 is SGHRS and CDR2 is YFSETQ. This CDR3 spans 16 amino acids. The CDR3 spells CASSLGAGGDTDTQYF. The DNA for the CDR3 is TGCGCCAGCAGCTTGGGAGCGGGTGGAGACACAGATACGCAGTATTTT.

The V and J genes are TRBV6-5 and TRBJ2-6; D gene uncertain. This CDR3 spans 15 amino acids. Germline-derived CDR1 and CDR2 are MNHEY and SVGAGI. V shed 5 bases and J shed 0 bases, with 8 bases lying between them. The CDR3 loop reads CASSPTYSGANVLTF. The CDR3 DNA reads TGTGCCAGCAGTCCCACCTACTCTGGGGCCAACGTCCTGACTTTC.

The chain combines TRBV6-5 with TRBJ1-5; weak D call: TRBD1 (5 bases). V shed 4 bases and J shed 7 bases, with 17 bases lying between them. The germline V gene encodes CDR1 MNHEY and CDR2 SVGAGI. The CDR3 is 15 amino acids. CDR3 amino acids: CASSLNGGRVQPQHF. Written as DNA, the CDR3 is TGTGCCAGCAGTTTAAATGGGGGGAGAGTGCAGCCCCAGCATTTT.

V and J are TRBV5-6 and TRBJ2-3; D may correspond to TRBD1 or TRBD2 (5 bases each). CDR1 and CDR2 from the germline V gene are SGHDT and YYEEEE. Trimming left V 4 bases short and J 1 base short, with 13 bases between. CDR3 length equals 15 residues. CDR3 coding DNA: TGTGCCAGCAGCCCGGACGTGGGGGGCACAGATACGCAGTATTTT. This translates into CASSPDVGGTDTQYF.

The genes are TRBV6-1 and TRBJ2-7; a possible D gene is TRBD1 (6 bases). Germline V gives CDR1 MNHNS, CDR2 SASEGT. The CDR3 is 14 residues long. V lost 3 bases and J lost 7, with 16 bases in between. The CDR3 DNA reads as TGTGCCAGCAGTGACCTAGGGGGTGGTGGTGAGCAGTACTTC. As protein: CASSDLGGGGEQYF.

J is TRBJ2-7 and V is TRBV7-9, with 9 bases that match TRBD1. Per the germline V gene, CDR1 is SEHNR and CDR2 is FQNEAQ (reference sequence). The V gene end was trimmed by 1 base and the J gene end by 5 bases; junction bases not matched to a gene: 3. The CDR3 totals 14 residues. CDR3 residues: CASSLGQGVDEQYF. CDR3 nucleotides: TGTGCCAGCAGCTTAGGACAGGGGGTAGACGAGCAGTACTTC.

The chain couples TRBV5-1 to TRBJ2-1, with D possibly being TRBD2 (7 bases). Trimming took 0 bases from V and 9 from J, leaving 16 bases between them. The germline gives CDR1 SGHRS, CDR2 YFSETQ. The CDR3 is 15 amino acids. The chain's CDR3 is CASSLVVGGRSEQFF. In nucleotides, the CDR3 is TGCGCCAGCAGCTTGGTTGTGGGGGGGCGTAGTGAGCAGTTCTTC.

This clone was found once. The gene calls are TRBV4-1 and TRBJ1-2; 9 bases are a match to TRBD1. Germline CDR1 reads MGHRA; CDR2 reads YSYEKL. This CDR3 comprises 16 residues. V lost 2 bases to trimming and J lost 8 bases; unmatched junction nucleotides: 12. CDR3 amino acids: CASSQSSGTGTSGYTF. The CDR3 region has the DNA TGCGCCAGCAGCCAATCCTCCGGGACAGGGACGAGCGGCTACACCTTC.

This chain links TRBV28 with TRBJ1-5; no clear D. Trimming took off 6 bases at V and 7 bases at J, with 22 bases between the two ends. The germline gives CDR1 MDHEN, CDR2 SYDVKM. The CDR3 length is 16 residues. For the CDR3, the DNA is TGTGCCAGCAGCCTGAGTGGACCGGAGGGATGGCAGCCCCAGCATTTT. Translated, it gives CASSLSGPEGWQPQHF.

This chain uses TRBV6-5 with TRBJ1-1; 8 positions agree with TRBD1. Per germline, CDR1 MNHEY and CDR2 SVGAGI. V shed 4 bases and J 5 bases; nucleotides not matched to a gene: 3. The CDR3 is 13 residues long. The CDR3 DNA reads as TGTGCCAGCAGTTCAACAGGGGGTACTGAAGCTTTCTTT. It is translated as CASSSTGGTEAFF.

This chain links TRBV11-2 with TRBJ2-7, with 8 positions matching TRBD1. This CDR3 contains 18 residues. The junction had 18 bases not matched to a gene; V was cut back by 5 bases and J by 3 bases. Per the germline V gene, CDR1 is SGHAT and CDR2 is FQNNGV. The CDR3: CASSPVARQQGAGYEQYF. The CDR3 bases are TGTGCCAGCAGCCCTGTGGCCCGACAGCAGGGGGCCGGCTACGAGCAGTACTTC.